The present T cell receptor (beta chain) was sequenced within a study of T cell clonotyping in hematopoietic cell transplantation. Whole-study results and caveats: Graft donor and pretransplant recipient Inverse Simpson Index values predicted broader posttransplant TCR diversity. Few recipient clonotypes overlapped donors; over 95% were de novo at given depth. Recipient TCR diversity dropped after transplant; expanded clonotypes rose from day 30 to 180. No sorting was done, leaving CD4 and CD8 contributions mixed.

The CDR3 extends over 14 amino acids. The repertoire was sequenced with immunoSEQ multiplex PCR; TCRdb's copy has only in-frame clones and lacks some. Here the sample spans some 6,000 clones, about nine tenths being singletons. As regards this clone: The antigen is undetermined.

The source material was peripheral blood mononuclear cells, sampled 100 days after allogeneic stem cell transplant. The chain carries TRBV21-1 and TRBJ2-7; the D call in the table, TRBD2, was not verified against the DNA. TRBV21-1 is recorded as a pseudogene. This clonotype originated in a male patient aged 35-50 years who had an allogeneic stem cell transplant from an unrelated donor, so the T cells may come from the graft donor. Some clones in this sample may be carry-over from other donors' samples. The CDR3 nucleotides are TGTGCCACCCTGGGGGGACCAGTTTCCTACGAGCAGTACTTC. Translating it yields CATLGGPVSYEQYF.